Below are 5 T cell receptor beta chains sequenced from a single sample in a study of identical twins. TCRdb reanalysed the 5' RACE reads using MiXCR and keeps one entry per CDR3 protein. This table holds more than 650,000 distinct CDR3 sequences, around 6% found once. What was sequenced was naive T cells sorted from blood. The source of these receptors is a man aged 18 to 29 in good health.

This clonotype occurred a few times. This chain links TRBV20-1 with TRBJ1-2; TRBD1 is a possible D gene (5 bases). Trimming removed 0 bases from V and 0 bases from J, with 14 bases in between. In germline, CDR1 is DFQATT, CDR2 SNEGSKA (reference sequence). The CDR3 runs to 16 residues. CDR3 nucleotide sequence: TGCAGTGCTAGAGATCTGGAGGGGCCAGCTAACTATGGCTACACCTTC. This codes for CSARDLEGPANYGYTF.

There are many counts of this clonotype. The CDR3 bases are TGTGCCAGCACGTTGGGCAGGGCTATGGCCGGGGAGCTGTTTTTT. Translated, it gives CASTLGRAMAGELFF. The genes are TRBV6-5 and TRBJ2-2; D possibly corresponds to TRBD1 (5 bases). Germline V gene lookup returns CDR1 MNHEY and CDR2 SVGAGI. The CDR3 is 15 residues long. The germline V and J ends were trimmed by 7 bases and 6 bases, with 18 bases remaining between them.

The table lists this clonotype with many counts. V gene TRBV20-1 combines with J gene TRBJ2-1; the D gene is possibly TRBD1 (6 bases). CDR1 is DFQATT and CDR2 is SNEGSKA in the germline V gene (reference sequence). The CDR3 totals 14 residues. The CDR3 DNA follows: TGCAGCACTCCTGGGGGCGGCTCCTACAATGAGCAGTTCTTC. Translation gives CSTPGGGSYNEQFF.

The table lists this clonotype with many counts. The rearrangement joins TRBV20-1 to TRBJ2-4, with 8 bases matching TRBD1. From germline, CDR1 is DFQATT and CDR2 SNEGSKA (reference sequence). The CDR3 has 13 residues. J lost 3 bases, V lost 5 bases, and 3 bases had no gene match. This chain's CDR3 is CSASTGDKNIQYF. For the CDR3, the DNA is TGCAGTGCTTCGACAGGGGACAAAAACATTCAGTACTTC.

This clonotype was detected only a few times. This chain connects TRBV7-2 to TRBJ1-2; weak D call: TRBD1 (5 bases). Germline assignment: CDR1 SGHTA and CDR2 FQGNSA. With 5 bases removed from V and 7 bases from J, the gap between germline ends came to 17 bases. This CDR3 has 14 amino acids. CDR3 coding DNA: TGTGCCAGCAGCCCCTCGACAGCAAGGGTTGGCTACACCTTC. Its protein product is CASSPSTARVGYTF.